The present entry profiles one TCR beta chain with its context. What it binds is not known. RNA in amounts of roughly 0.5 to 1 ug was reverse transcribed with random hexamers. TCRdb called the immunoSEQ multiplex PCR reads again in MiXCR, with one record for every CDR3 protein. In the table there are 150,000 to 200,000 distinct CDR3 sequences, over 75% of which are singletons. Germline lookup yields CDR1 MNHEY and CDR2 SMNVEV (reference sequence). Trimming cost V 5 bases and J 6 bases; bases outside gene matches: 4. The CDR3 is 13 amino acids. This sample stems from a study of CD8 T cells in Susac syndrome. Overall study: Sequenced Susac syndrome patients included roughly six with clinically active disease and 8 or 9 in remission. Study-wide results and limits: As the study acknowledged, the number of individuals in its TCR sequencing and HLA analysis was relatively small.

The chain carries TRBV27 and TRBJ2-1; 7 nucleotides match TRBD1. The sequencing input was CD4+ T cells from PBMCs. The receptor was isolated from a human donor with Susac syndrome. CDR3 DNA: TGTGCCAGCAGTCTAAACAGGGGCAATGAGCAGTTCTTC. The encoded protein is CASSLNRGNEQFF.